The next 24 T cell receptor beta chains were all read from a single sample in a study of cytomegalovirus exposure and HLA in healthy donors. It was with 60 Vbeta and 13 Jbeta primers that the PCR ran. Here immunoSEQ multiplex PCR was the method, and the copy in TCRdb shows in-frame clones only, minus some. The sample holds approximately 220,000 clones, approximately 88% seen once. What was sequenced was PBMCs. These TCRs come from a boy between 2 and 15 years old in good health and CMV-seronegative.

The chain is built from TRBV19 and TRBJ1-2, with D possibly TRBD1 on 5 matching bases. Between the trimmed V and J ends, which lost 7 bases and 3 bases, there was a span of 18 bases. Germline lookup yields CDR1 LNHDA and CDR2 SQIVND (reference sequence). This CDR3 is 15 amino acids long. CDR3 bases: TGTGCCAGTATGGGGGGGAACCGATTATACTATGGCTACACCTTC. It translates to CASMGGNRLYYGYTF.

Here the CDR3 reads CASSLSGRANTEAFF. Written as DNA, the CDR3 is TGTGCCAGCAGTTTATCGGGCAGGGCGAACACTGAAGCTTTCTTT. The V gene is TRBV27, the J gene TRBJ1-1, with D possibly matching TRBD1 (5 bases). The germline CDR1 and CDR2 sequences are MNHEY and SMNVEV (reference sequence). The germline V and J ends were trimmed by 0 bases and 1 base, with 9 bases remaining between them. CDR3 length equals 15 residues.

V and J are TRBV4-1 and TRBJ2-3; tentatively, D is TRBD1 (5 bases). The V gene lost 2 bases and the J gene lost 0 bases, with 12 bases spanning the gap. There are 16 residues in the CDR3. CDR1 and CDR2 from the germline V gene are MGHRA and YSYEKL. The CDR3 loop is CASSQPGFSSTDTQYF. The CDR3 bases are TGCGCCAGCAGCCAACCAGGGTTCTCTAGCACAGATACGCAGTATTTT.

The chain is built from TRBV6-4 and TRBJ2-3, with 14 positions matching TRBD2. V lost 9 bases and J lost 0; bases outside the gene matches: 5. Germline V CDR1 and CDR2: MRHNA, SNTAGT. The CDR3 consists of 16 residues. In DNA form, the CDR3 reads TGTGCCAGATCCCGGACTAGCGGGAGGAGCACAGATACGCAGTATTTT. The encoded protein is CARSRTSGRSTDTQYF.

The rearrangement uses TRBV5-1 and TRBJ1-1; maybe TRBD1 (6 bases). The CDR3 runs 14 residues. The germline V and J ends were trimmed by 9 bases and 0 bases, with 15 bases remaining between them. Looked up from germline, CDR1 is SGHRS and CDR2 is YFSETQ. The CDR3 DNA sequence: TGCGCCACCTCGACAGGAGAAGTGAACACTGAAGCTTTCTTT. It specifies CATSTGEVNTEAFF.

The CDR3 DNA reads as TGTGCCAGCGGACTAGCGGGGGGGCCTGGAGATACGCAGTATTTT. Translating gives CASGLAGGPGDTQYF. V gene TRBV6-1 combines with J gene TRBJ2-3; TRBD2 aligns across 15 bases. CDR1 MNHNS and CDR2 SASEGT come from the germline V gene. This CDR3 is 15 amino acids long. V shed 8 bases, J shed 5 bases, and the junction held 5 bases outside the gene matches.

This chain links TRBV28 with TRBJ1-5; possibly TRBD1 for D (5 bases). V dropped 7 bases and J dropped 4 bases, with 17 bases sitting between them. CDR3 size: 15 residues. From germline, CDR1 is MDHEN and CDR2 SYDVKM. Here the CDR3 DNA reads TGTGCCAGCACTAACCATCTGGGGGGAAATCAGCCCCAGCATTTT. This encodes CASTNHLGGNQPQHF.

The chain employs TRBV30 and TRBJ1-1; a possible D gene is TRBD1 (6 bases). CDR3 size: 18 residues. Germline assignment: CDR1 GTSNPN and CDR2 SVGIG (reference sequence). V dropped 6 bases and J dropped 4 bases, with 30 bases sitting between them. This CDR3 reads CACGRGAAASYLGTEAFF. CDR3 nucleotide sequence: TGTGCCTGCGGTCGGGGGGCGGCGGCCTCTTATCTTGGCACTGAAGCTTTCTTT. Variable domain in full (rest from reference TRBV30 and TRBJ1-1): SQTIHQWPATLVQPVGSPLSLECTVEGTSNPNLYWYRQAAGRGLQLLFYSVGIGQISSEVPQNLSASRPQDRQFILSSKKLLLSDSGFYLCACGRGAAASYLGTEAFFGQGTRLTVV.

The chain couples TRBV7-2 to TRBJ2-5; D may be TRBD2 (6 bases). Germline assignment: CDR1 SGHTA and CDR2 FQGNSA. The CDR3 consists of 14 residues. V lost 3 bases and J 1 base, leaving 9 bases between the germline ends. The CDR3 protein is CASSFGTAQETQYF. The CDR3 DNA reads TGTGCCAGCAGCTTTGGGACTGCCCAAGAGACCCAGTACTTC.

The CDR3 DNA sequence: TGTGCCAGCAGTGCGGGACAGGGTGGATACGAGCAGTACTTC. Translated, it gives CASSAGQGGYEQYF. The J gene is TRBJ2-7, the V gene TRBV6-5; 9 nucleotides align to TRBD1. The CDR3 covers 14 residues. Trimming at V came to 5 bases and at J to 4 bases, leaving 6 bases not matched to a gene. Germline V gene data show CDR1 as MNHEY and CDR2 as SVGAGI.

V and J are TRBV30 and TRBJ2-1; weak D call: TRBD2 (6 bases). There are 12 residues in the CDR3. Germline loops: CDR1 GTSNPN, CDR2 SVGIG (reference sequence). Trimming cost V 1 base and J 9 bases, with 10 bases left between them. DNA of the CDR3: TGTGCCTGGAGTGAGACTAGTCTTGAGCAGTTCTTC. It specifies CAWSETSLEQFF.

J is TRBJ1-1 and V is TRBV27; TRBD1 might be the D (5 bases). The CDR3 length is 13 residues. Germline lookup yields CDR1 MNHEY and CDR2 SMNVEV (reference sequence). The V gene lost 5 bases and the J gene lost 8 bases, with 15 bases spanning the gap. The CDR3 protein is CASSPGGTGEAFF. In DNA, the CDR3 is TGTGCCAGCAGTCCGGGGGGAACGGGCGAAGCTTTCTTT.

The chain employs TRBV5-1 and TRBJ2-3; D perhaps matches TRBD1 (7 bases). V dropped 0 bases and J dropped 0 bases, with 14 bases sitting between them. The germline CDR1 and CDR2 sequences are SGHRS and YFSETQ. The CDR3 consists of 17 residues. The CDR3 bases are TGCGCCAGCAGCTTGGGCGGGACAGTCCCTAGCACAGATACGCAGTATTTT. Protein: CASSLGGTVPSTDTQYF.

This sequence joins TRBV29-1 and TRBJ2-7; the match to TRBD2 covers 7 bases. CDR3 length: 13 amino acids. J was trimmed by 3 bases and V by 1 base; bases with no gene match: 3. The germline V gene encodes CDR1 SQVTM and CDR2 ANQGSEA. The chain's CDR3 is CSVEGGGDYEQYF. The CDR3 coding sequence is TGCAGCGTTGAAGGGGGGGGAGACTACGAGCAGTACTTC.

In its sample, this clone was seen once. The chain links TRBV5-5 to TRBJ2-7; TRBD2 might be the D (7 bases). The CDR3 contains 13 residues. V lost 2 bases and J 4 bases, leaving 10 bases between the germline ends. Germline V CDR1 and CDR2: SGHKS, YYEKEE (reference sequence). The CDR3 region is CASSFGGLYEQYF. The CDR3 nucleotides are TGTGCCAGCAGCTTCGGGGGGCTGTACGAGCAGTACTTC.

The CDR3 is CASKIRGRSCGYTF. DNA for the CDR3: TGCGCCAGCAAAATCAGGGGGCGAAGCTGTGGCTACACCTTC. The chain carries TRBV23-1 and TRBJ1-2; 8 positions match TRBD1. TRBV23-1 is assigned to the ORF class and has an uncertain function. This CDR3 region has 14 residues. The J segment lost 7 bases and the V segment lost 7 bases, leaving 11 bases of the junction unmatched.

This chain joins TRBV7-2 and TRBJ2-7; 7 nucleotides match TRBD2. V trimming: 5 bases; J trimming: 3 bases; junction bases outside the gene matches: 10. The CDR3 runs 15 residues. The germline V gene encodes CDR1 SGHTA and CDR2 FQGNSA. The CDR3 here is CASSLDVRGYYEQYF. CDR3 in DNA: TGTGCCAGCAGCCTCGACGTGCGGGGGTACTACGAGCAGTACTTC.

The rearrangement joins TRBV11-2 to TRBJ1-6; 9 bases match TRBD1. Germline assignment: CDR1 SGHAT and CDR2 FQNNGV. Trimming removed 5 bases from V and 15 bases from J; junction bases left unmatched: 11. The CDR3 has 14 amino acids. In DNA form, the CDR3 reads TGTGCCAGCAGCCGAGGACAGGGGCGCGCCGACCTCCACTTT. Translation gives CASSRGQGRADLHF.

The chain carries TRBV2 and TRBJ2-3; 9 bases fit TRBD2. In germline, CDR1 is SNHLY, CDR2 FYNNEI. This CDR3 spans 17 amino acids. J lost 2 bases, V lost 4 bases, and 10 bases had no gene match. The CDR3 DNA reads TGTGCCAGCAGTGGTCCGGGGGTAGCGGGGGACACAGATACGCAGTATTTT. Its protein is CASSGPGVAGDTDTQYF.

The J gene is TRBJ2-3, the V gene TRBV2; D is possibly TRBD2 (5 bases). The ends were cut back, 4 bases at V and 9 bases at J, with 11 bases in the middle. Germline-derived CDR1 and CDR2 are SNHLY and FYNNEI. This CDR3 region has 12 residues. Here the CDR3 DNA reads TGTGCCAGCAGTGGAGCGGCTTGGACGCAGTATTTT. Translating gives CASSGAAWTQYF. Full variable domain (rest looked up from reference TRBV2 and TRBJ2-3): EPEVTQTPSHQVTQMGQEVILRCVPISNHLYFYWYRQILGQKVEFLVSFYNNEISEKSEIFDDQFSVERPDGSNFTLKIRSTKLEDSAMYFCASSGAAWTQYFGPGTRLTVL.

In its sample, this clone was seen once. The chain has TRBV6-1 and TRBJ1-2, with TRBD1 matching 9 bases. Germline CDR1 is MNHNS and CDR2 is SASEGT. The V and J ends lost 5 bases and 13 bases, in that order; junction bases with no gene match: 8. The CDR3 consists of 12 residues. The CDR3 here is CASSPGQGGLTF. The CDR3 DNA sequence: TGTGCCAGCAGTCCGGGACAGGGAGGCCTCACCTTC.

J is TRBJ2-3 and V is TRBV11-2; D not resolved. V was cut by 0 bases and J by 8 bases, with 15 bases left in between. Germline V gene sequence: CDR1 SGHAT, CDR2 FQNNGV. This CDR3 contains 15 residues. The CDR3 sequence is CASSLDYTFTGTQYF. As DNA, the CDR3 is TGTGCCAGCAGCTTAGATTACACCTTCACGGGTACGCAGTATTTT.

This clone was seen more than once but under ten times. The V gene is TRBV2, the J gene TRBJ1-5, with unresolved D. This CDR3 region has 14 residues. V shed 3 bases and J shed 6 bases, with 12 bases lying between them. Germline V gene sequence: CDR1 SNHLY, CDR2 FYNNEI. The CDR3 DNA follows: TGTGCCAGCAGTGATTCGAACCCGGGTCAGCCCCAGCATTTT. This encodes CASSDSNPGQPQHF.

CDR3 nucleotide sequence: TGTGCCTGGAGACAACTAGCGGGAGGTAACAATGAGCAGTTCTTC. Protein: CAWRQLAGGNNEQFF. The chain links TRBV30 to TRBJ2-1; 12 bases map to TRBD2. Trimming at V came to 3 bases and at J to 5 bases, leaving 5 bases not matched to a gene. CDR1 is GTSNPN, CDR2 SVGIG, per germline (reference sequence). CDR3 length equals 15 residues.